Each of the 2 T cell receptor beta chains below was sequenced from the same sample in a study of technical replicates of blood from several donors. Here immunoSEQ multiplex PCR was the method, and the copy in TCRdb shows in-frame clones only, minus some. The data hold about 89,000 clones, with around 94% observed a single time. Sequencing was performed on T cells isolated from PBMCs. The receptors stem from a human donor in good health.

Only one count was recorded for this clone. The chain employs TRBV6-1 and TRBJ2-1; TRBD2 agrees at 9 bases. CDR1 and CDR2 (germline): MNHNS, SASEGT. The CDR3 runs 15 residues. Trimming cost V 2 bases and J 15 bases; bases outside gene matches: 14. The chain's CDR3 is CASSEFTTSGPKLFF. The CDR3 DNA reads TGTGCCAGCAGTGAATTTACGACTAGCGGACCAAAATTGTTCTTC.

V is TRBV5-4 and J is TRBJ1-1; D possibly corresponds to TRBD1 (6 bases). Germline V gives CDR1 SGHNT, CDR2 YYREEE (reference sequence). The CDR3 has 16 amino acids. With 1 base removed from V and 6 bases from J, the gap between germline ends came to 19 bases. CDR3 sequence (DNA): TGTGCCAGCAGCTTGAAGTTTACACAGGGTCGCCCTGAAGCTTTCTTT. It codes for CASSLKFTQGRPEAFF.